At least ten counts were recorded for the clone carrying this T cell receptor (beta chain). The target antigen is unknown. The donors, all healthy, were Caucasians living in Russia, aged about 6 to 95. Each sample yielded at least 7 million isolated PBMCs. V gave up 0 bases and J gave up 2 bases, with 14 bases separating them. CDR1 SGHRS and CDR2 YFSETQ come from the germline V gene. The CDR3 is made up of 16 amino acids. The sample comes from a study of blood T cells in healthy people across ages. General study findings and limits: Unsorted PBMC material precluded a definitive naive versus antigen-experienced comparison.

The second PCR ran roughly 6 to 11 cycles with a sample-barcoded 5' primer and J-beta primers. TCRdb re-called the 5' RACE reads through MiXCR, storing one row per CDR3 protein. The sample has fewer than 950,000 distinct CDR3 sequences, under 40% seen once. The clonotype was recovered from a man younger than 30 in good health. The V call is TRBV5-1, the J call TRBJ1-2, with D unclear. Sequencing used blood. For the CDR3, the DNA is TGCGCCAGCAGCTTGGAAGGATGGGGAGCGAACTATGGCTACACCTTC. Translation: CASSLEGWGANYGYTF.